The rows below give T cell receptor beta chains drawn from one sample of a study of T cells in Graves' hyperthyroidism and ophthalmopathy. Each CDR3 protein gets one entry after TCRdb re-called the multiplex PCR reads with MiXCR. This table has hundreds of thousands of distinct CDR3 sequences, 12% to 15% appearing once. Material: blood. These receptor sequences come from a woman under 30 with Graves' hyperthyroidism. Each CDR3 is given with its conserved first and last residue. D genes are given only for firm matches. The size of a clone is reported for some rows only, either as once, few or many, or as a class for expanded clones.

CDR3aa: CASRDRTYEQYF; CDR3nt: TGTGCCAGCCGGGACAGAACCTACGAGCAGTACTTC; len: 12; d_gene: TRBD1; j_gene: TRBJ2-7; abundance: .; v_gene: TRBV6-1
CDR3aa: CASSVTSRGDGANVLTF; CDR3nt: TGTGCCAGCAGCGTAACCTCCAGGGGTGACGGGGCCAACGTCCTGACTTTC; len: 17; d_gene: .; j_gene: TRBJ2-6; abundance: .; v_gene: TRBV11-2
CDR3aa: CSAPARGQGAGGPTDTQYF; CDR3nt: TGCAGTGCTCCCGCCCGGGGGCAAGGGGCGGGAGGGCCCACAGATACGCAGTATTTT; len: 19; d_gene: TRBD2; j_gene: TRBJ2-3; abundance: many; v_gene: TRBV20-1
CDR3aa: CASSEGISTNEKLFF; CDR3nt: TGTGCCAGCAGCGAGGGGATATCAACTAATGAAAAACTGTTTTTT; len: 15; d_gene: .; j_gene: TRBJ1-4; abundance: many; v_gene: TRBV11-3
CDR3aa: CASSLVASLDTQYF; CDR3nt: TGTGCCAGCAGCTTAGTTGCTAGCCTGGATACGCAGTATTTT; len: 14; d_gene: .; j_gene: TRBJ2-3; abundance: .; v_gene: TRBV7-8
CDR3aa: CASSQSRRDEQFF; CDR3nt: TGCGCCAGCAGCCAAAGTCGAAGGGATGAGCAGTTCTTC; len: 13; d_gene: .; j_gene: TRBJ2-1; abundance: .; v_gene: TRBV4-1
CDR3aa: CASSDPGTSGEGDTQYF; CDR3nt: TGTGCCAGCAGCGACCCCGGGACTAGCGGGGAGGGAGATACGCAGTATTTT; len: 17; d_gene: TRBD2; j_gene: TRBJ2-3; abundance: many; v_gene: TRBV7-9
CDR3aa: CASSLEGRLHTDTQYF; CDR3nt: TGTGCCAGCAGCTTAGAGGGCAGGCTCCACACAGATACGCAGTATTTT; len: 16; d_gene: .; j_gene: TRBJ2-3; abundance: .; v_gene: TRBV11-2
CDR3aa: CASSLSTTSGLYNEQFF; CDR3nt: TGTGCCAGCAGTTTATCGACGACTAGCGGGCTTTACAATGAGCAGTTCTTC; len: 17; d_gene: TRBD2; j_gene: TRBJ2-1; abundance: .; v_gene: TRBV27
CDR3aa: CASSFQGGDTQYF; CDR3nt: TGTGCCAGCAGTTTTCAGGGAGGGGATACGCAGTATTTT; len: 13; d_gene: TRBD2; j_gene: TRBJ2-3; abundance: few; v_gene: TRBV12-3/TRBV12-4
CDR3aa: CASSRTDRGGTEAFF; CDR3nt: TGTGCCAGCAGCCGAACTGACAGGGGTGGGACTGAAGCTTTCTTT; len: 15; d_gene: TRBD1; j_gene: TRBJ1-1; abundance: many; v_gene: TRBV7-9
CDR3aa: CSARVGYEQFF; CDR3nt: TGCAGTGCTAGGGTGGGATACGAGCAGTTCTTC; len: 11; d_gene: .; j_gene: TRBJ2-1; abundance: .; v_gene: TRBV20-1
CDR3aa: CASSQAPGLAGIGSSYEQYF; CDR3nt: TGTGCCAGCAGCCAAGCCCCGGGACTAGCGGGAATCGGGAGCTCCTACGAGCAGTACTTC; len: 20; d_gene: TRBD2; j_gene: TRBJ2-7; abundance: .; v_gene: TRBV14
CDR3aa: CASSLEGASNEQYF; CDR3nt: TGTGCCAGCTCGCTGGAGGGGGCTAGTAACGAGCAGTACTTC; len: 14; d_gene: .; j_gene: TRBJ2-7; abundance: .; v_gene: TRBV7-3
CDR3aa: CASSPLAGELFF; CDR3nt: TGTGCCAGCAGCCCTTTGGCCGGGGAGCTGTTTTTT; len: 12; d_gene: .; j_gene: TRBJ2-2; abundance: many; v_gene: TRBV3-1
CDR3aa: CAVSPGELFF; CDR3nt: TGTGCCGTGAGCCCCGGGGAGCTGTTTTTT; len: 10; d_gene: .; j_gene: TRBJ2-2; abundance: .; v_gene: TRBV7-9
CDR3aa: CASSFGGLAGEGSYNEQFF; CDR3nt: TGTGCCAGCAGCTTTGGGGGACTAGCGGGAGAAGGGTCCTACAATGAGCAGTTCTTC; len: 19; d_gene: TRBD2; j_gene: TRBJ2-1; abundance: few; v_gene: TRBV7-9
CDR3aa: CSVAQQPYEQYF; CDR3nt: TGCAGCGTTGCTCAACAGCCCTACGAGCAGTACTTC; len: 12; d_gene: .; j_gene: TRBJ2-7; abundance: few; v_gene: TRBV29-1
CDR3aa: CASSLVYGQGADTQYF; CDR3nt: TGTGCCAGCAGCTTAGTATACGGACAGGGGGCAGATACGCAGTATTTT; len: 16; d_gene: TRBD1; j_gene: TRBJ2-3; abundance: few; v_gene: TRBV7-2
CDR3aa: CASSLAVIAGVYEQFF; CDR3nt: TGTGCCAGCAGCTTAGCTGTGATAGCGGGAGTGTATGAGCAGTTCTTC; len: 16; d_gene: TRBD2; j_gene: TRBJ2-1; abundance: many; v_gene: TRBV7-8
CDR3aa: CASSEKRANTGELFF; CDR3nt: TGTGCCAGCAGTGAGAAGCGGGCGAACACCGGGGAGCTGTTTTTT; len: 15; d_gene: .; j_gene: TRBJ2-2; abundance: many; v_gene: TRBV2
CDR3aa: CASSQPSTSDEQFF; CDR3nt: TGTGCCAGCAGCCAACCATCCACTAGCGATGAGCAGTTCTTC; len: 14; d_gene: TRBD2; j_gene: TRBJ2-1; abundance: few; v_gene: TRBV7-9
CDR3aa: CASTPGGGYNEQFF; CDR3nt: TGTGCCAGCACCCCAGGAGGGGGCTACAATGAGCAGTTCTTC; len: 14; d_gene: .; j_gene: TRBJ2-1; abundance: .; v_gene: TRBV11-2
CDR3aa: CSVEGSGPTLTYGYTF; CDR3nt: TGCAGCGTTGAGGGTTCGGGACCCACTCTAACCTATGGCTACACCTTC; len: 16; d_gene: .; j_gene: TRBJ1-2; abundance: many; v_gene: TRBV29-1